A single sample is the source of the 21 T cell receptor beta chains below, sequenced in a study of shared clonotypes between healthy human individuals. Some clones are missing from TCRdb's copy, which holds only in-frame ones; the method was immunoSEQ multiplex PCR. The data hold roughly 1 million clones, with about three quarters observed a single time. The sequencing sample was made of memory CD4+ T cells sorted from blood. Subset noted: CD45RA-negative fraction. Every receptor here comes from a man aged 18 to 35 in good health.

This rearrangement joins TRBV18 to TRBJ2-3; D not resolved. The length of the CDR3 is 13 residues. Germline V gene lookup returns CDR1 KGHSH and CDR2 LQKENI. V was trimmed by 6 bases and J by 6 bases, leaving 13 bases between them. CDR3 region: CASSDIPGDTQYF. The CDR3 DNA reads as TGTGCCAGCTCCGACATCCCTGGGGATACGCAGTATTTT.

CDR3 in amino acids: CASSLVGQGGAFF. The CDR3 nucleotides are TGTGCCAGCAGCTTAGTAGGCCAGGGTGGAGCTTTCTTT. This sequence joins TRBV7-2 and TRBJ1-1, with D perhaps matching TRBD1 (5 bases). The CDR3 extends over 13 amino acids. Germline CDR1 and CDR2: SGHTA and FQGNSA. Trimming shortened V by 1 base and J by 10 bases, and 13 bases separated the two germline ends.

V usage is TRBV21-1 and J usage is TRBJ2-7; no DNA check was done on the table's D call, TRBD2. TRBV21-1 is tagged as a pseudogene. This CDR3 contains 16 residues. The CDR3 nucleotides read TGTGCCAGCAGCATGACTAGCGGGAATGTGTTATACGAGCAGTACTTC. This translates into CASSMTSGNVLYEQYF.

The gene calls are TRBV29-1 and TRBJ2-1; D uncertain. CDR1 is SQVTM and CDR2 is ANQGSEA in the germline V gene. Trimming removed 7 bases at V and 4 bases at J, with 23 bases between. This CDR3 has 16 residues. The CDR3 region has the DNA TGCAGCGCCACGGAGCCTGGATATCGGAGTTACAATGAGCAGTTCTTC. Translating it yields CSATEPGYRSYNEQFF.

The chain recombines TRBV18 with TRBJ1-3; D unresolved. This CDR3 has 14 amino acids. With 5 bases removed from V and 1 base from J, the gap between germline ends came to 9 bases. The germline V gene has CDR1 KGHSH and CDR2 LQKENI. In nucleotides, the CDR3 is TGTGCCAGCTCATCAACGGATTCTGGAAACACCATATATTTT. Translation: CASSSTDSGNTIYF.

This sequence joins TRBV5-4 and TRBJ2-2, with 16 bases matching TRBD2. Per germline, CDR1 SGHNT and CDR2 YYREEE (reference sequence). Trimming removed 4 bases from V and 5 bases from J; junction bases left unmatched: 14. The CDR3 has 20 amino acids. CDR3 sequence reads: CASSPPPGLAGGRGTGELFF. The CDR3 DNA sequence: TGTGCCAGCAGCCCCCCTCCGGGACTAGCGGGAGGGCGCGGAACCGGGGAGCTGTTTTTT.

V is TRBV7-9 and J is TRBJ2-1, with D possibly matching TRBD2 (5 bases). The V and J ends lost 5 bases and 8 bases respectively, with 19 bases between them. In germline, CDR1 is SEHNR, CDR2 FQNEAQ (reference sequence). This CDR3 has 15 residues. CDR3 amino acids: CASSPWTGDRDEQFF. The CDR3 coding sequence is TGTGCCAGCAGCCCCTGGACTGGAGATCGGGATGAGCAGTTCTTC.

The chain joins TRBV6-5 to TRBJ1-5; no firm D call. This CDR3 comprises 15 residues. Germline-derived CDR1 and CDR2 are MNHEY and SVGAGI. The V end was cut by 0 bases, the J end by 7 bases, with 13 bases between. The CDR3 DNA is TGTGCCAGCAGTTACTCTCAAGGGAATGGACAGCCCCAGCATTTT. Residues: CASSYSQGNGQPQHF.

The chain combines TRBV6-5 with TRBJ2-3; 7 bases match TRBD1. The CDR3 extends over 15 amino acids. The junction had 12 bases not matched to a gene; V was cut back by 8 bases and J by 4 bases. Germline V gene data show CDR1 as MNHEY and CDR2 as SVGAGI. In DNA form, the CDR3 reads TGTGCCAGCTTTCAGACAGGGTACGGAGCAGATACGCAGTATTTT. This translates into CASFQTGYGADTQYF.

This clone was observed a single time. The chain is built from TRBV11-2 and TRBJ2-7, with no clear D. This CDR3 region has 12 residues. Germline V CDR1 and CDR2: SGHAT, FQNNGV. Trimming took off 1 base at V and 11 bases at J, with 12 bases between the two ends. The chain's CDR3 is CASSLADVVEYF. In DNA form, the CDR3 reads TGTGCCAGCAGCTTAGCGGACGTGGTGGAGTACTTC. Looking up the rest from reference TRBV11-2 and TRBJ2-7 gives the full variable domain: EAGVAQSPRYKIIEKRQSVAFWCNPISGHATLYWYQQILGQGPKLLIQFQNNGVVDDSQLPKDRFSAERLKGVDSTLKIQPAKLEDSAVYLCASSLADVVEYFGPGTRLTVT.

The chain has TRBV18 and TRBJ2-3; D may be TRBD1 (6 bases). Germline V lookup: CDR1 KGHSH, CDR2 LQKENI. This CDR3 spans 16 amino acids. Trimming removed 3 bases at V and 2 bases at J, with 15 bases between. CDR3 sequence: CASSPRLRGPTDTQYF. The CDR3 nucleotides are TGTGCCAGCTCACCGAGACTCAGGGGCCCCACAGATACGCAGTATTTT.

A few counts support this clone. The chain links TRBV5-1 to TRBJ1-6, with D perhaps TRBD1 (5 bases). The CDR3 runs 15 residues. Between the trimmed V and J ends, which lost 0 bases and 5 bases, there was a span of 9 bases. The germline V gene encodes CDR1 SGHRS and CDR2 YFSETQ. The DNA of the CDR3 is TGCGCCAGCAGCTTGGGGGGCAGGAATAATTCACCCCTCCACTTT. This codes for CASSLGGRNNSPLHF.

Notes on this clone: A much larger clone lies a single base off, so this may be a read error. Other nucleotide sequences in the sample specify the same CDR3. The gene calls are TRBV7-2 and TRBJ1-3, with D unresolved. The CDR3 is 11 residues long. The germline V gene encodes CDR1 SGHTA and CDR2 FQGNSA. The V end was cut by 1 base, the J end by 5 bases, with 0 bases between. Written as DNA, the CDR3 is TGTGCCAGCAGCTTAGGAAACACCATATATTTT. It codes for CASSLGNTIYF.

CDR3 sequence (DNA): TGTGCCAGCAGCTCCGTCGAGGGTGGCAATTCACCCCTCCACTTT. Its protein is CASSSVEGGNSPLHF. The chain carries TRBV9 and TRBJ1-6; D ambiguous. Germline V gene lookup returns CDR1 SGDLS and CDR2 YYNGEE. The CDR3 consists of 15 residues. V shed 4 bases and J shed 7 bases, with 15 bases lying between them.

The chain combines TRBV10-2 with TRBJ1-2; no clear D. Trimming took 5 bases from V and 3 from J, leaving 10 bases between them. Per germline, CDR1 WSHSY and CDR2 SAAADI. CDR3 length: 13 amino acids. CDR3 in amino acids: CASSQDLYYGYTF. The CDR3 nucleotides are TGCGCCAGCAGTCAGGACCTCTACTATGGCTACACCTTC.

The genes are TRBV2 and TRBJ2-2; no reliable D call. Trimming took 4 bases from V and 0 from J, leaving 9 bases between them. The CDR3 runs 15 residues. CDR1 and CDR2 (germline): SNHLY, FYNNEI. The CDR3 protein is CASSVRSSNTGELFF. The CDR3, as DNA: TGTGCCAGCAGTGTTCGCTCCTCGAACACCGGGGAGCTGTTTTTT.

This sequence joins TRBV5-1 and TRBJ1-1, with D hard to call. This CDR3 region has 14 residues. CDR1 SGHRS and CDR2 YFSETQ come from the germline V gene. Trimming pared 4 bases from V and 0 bases from J, leaving 10 bases between. The DNA for the CDR3 is TGCGCCAGCAGCCCAAACCTTATGAACACTGAAGCTTTCTTT. It codes for CASSPNLMNTEAFF.

CDR3 nucleotide sequence: TGTGCCAGCAGCAGGGGACAGGGAAACACCATATATTTT. Amino acids: CASSRGQGNTIYF. V usage is TRBV9 and J usage is TRBJ1-3; 7 nucleotides line up with TRBD1. Germline V lookup: CDR1 SGDLS, CDR2 YYNGEE. After removal of 4 bases from V and 4 bases from J, the junction contained 2 bases not matched to a gene. CDR3 length equals 13 residues.

The rearrangement uses TRBV14 and TRBJ2-2; D remains unclear. Germline values: CDR1 SGHDN, CDR2 FVKESK. The CDR3 contains 14 residues. The V gene lost 5 bases and the J gene lost 0 bases, with 7 bases spanning the gap. The CDR3 protein is CASSTTANTGELFF. As DNA, the CDR3 is TGTGCCAGCAGCACTACAGCGAACACCGGGGAGCTGTTTTTT. The full variable domain, rest sourced from reference TRBV14 and TRBJ2-2, is EAGVTQFPSHSVIEKGQTVTLRCDPISGHDNLYWYRRVMGKEIKFLLHFVKESKQDESGMPNNRFLAERTGGTYSTLKVQPAELEDSGVYFCASSTTANTGELFFGEGSRLTVL.

The J gene is TRBJ2-1, the V gene TRBV7-2; TRBD2 aligns across 7 bases. CDR3 length: 13 amino acids. The V and J ends lost 5 bases and 8 bases, in that order; junction bases with no gene match: 6. Looked up from germline, CDR1 is SGHTA and CDR2 is FQGNSA. The CDR3: CASSRGLVDEQFF. In DNA form, the CDR3 reads TGTGCCAGCAGCCGCGGACTAGTCGATGAGCAGTTCTTC. The full variable domain, rest sourced from reference TRBV7-2 and TRBJ2-1, is GAGVSQSPSNKVTEKGKDVELRCDPISGHTALYWYRQSLGQGLEFLIYFQGNSAPDKSGLPSDRFSAERTGGSVSTLTIQRTQQEDSAVYLCASSRGLVDEQFFGPGTRLTVL.

The table lists this clone with a count of one. This sample includes further DNA sequences coding for the same CDR3. This chain connects TRBV10-3 to TRBJ1-3; possible D gene TRBD1, 5 bases. V lost 10 bases and J lost 0, with 16 bases in between. In germline, CDR1 is ENHRY, CDR2 SYGVKD. This CDR3 has 15 amino acids. CDR3 amino acids: CATLWGDFSGNTIYF. DNA for the CDR3: TGTGCCACCTTATGGGGGGACTTCTCTGGAAACACCATATATTTT.